The sequence of this TCR beta chain was determined in a study of PD-L1 blockade in urothelial cancer. Overall study context: Every 3 weeks, patients received intravenous atezolizumab 1,200 mg, beginning 2014. Bladder-origin urothelial cancer in males covered twenty-five of 29 patients.

Produced via immunoSEQ multiplex PCR; TCRdb's table is partial and in-frame only. The table has roughly 87,000 clones, roughly 87% seen once. The CDR3 extends over 16 amino acids. The germline gives CDR1 SEHNR, CDR2 FQNEAQ (reference sequence). V lost 5 bases, J lost 4 bases, and 3 bases stayed unmatched. This chain links TRBV7-9 with TRBJ2-1, with 15 bases identical to TRBD2. This specimen consisted of PBMCs, obtained around atezolizumab (anti-PD-L1) treatment. This receptor was identified in a woman aged 70-85 years with urothelial cancer. This CDR3 reads CASSGLAGGGYNEQFF. CDR3 nucleotide sequence: TGTGCCAGCAGCGGACTAGCGGGGGGGGGTTACAATGAGCAGTTCTTC.